The 4 T cell receptor beta chains presented below share a single source sample, sequenced in a study of tumor and adjacent non-tumor tissue in lung cancer (dated by TCRdb to about 2018). RNA was isolated from bulk unsorted tissue, and RNA quality was assessed with a NanoDrop ND-1000 and an Agilent 2100. Receptor libraries were prepared by multiplex PCR. The data were produced on an Illumina HiSeq 2500. Following protocols modified from ARM-PCR, the researchers constructed TCRbeta libraries through three rounds of nested PCR with primers (Table S4). TCRdb's own reprocessing of the public reads used fastp at Q25 and MiXCR and kept productive beta chains. Identical CDR3 protein sequences are pooled into one entry, listed with their most common genes and DNA. A total of about 110,000 distinct CDR3 sequences appear in this sample, 84% of them only once. The top ten constitute 20% to 25% of the sample.

Sequencing used lung tumor tissue. The receptors derive from a man in his sixties or seventies with non-small cell lung cancer.

As for this clonotype: At one end the junction does not follow the germline gene, possibly because of a read error. The chain joins TRBV10-3 to TRBJ2-7, with D perhaps TRBD1 or TRBD2 (5 bases each). CDR1 is ENHRY, CDR2 SYGVKD, per germline. The CDR3 contains 15 residues. CDR3 region: CVISGGIRRSYERYF. The CDR3 DNA is TGTGTCATCAGTGGGGGAATCCGAAGGTCCTACGAGCGGTACTTC.

A remark on this clonotype: The conserved phenylalanine or tryptophan is not found at the CDR3 terminus, so this likely reflects a read error. The chain combines TRBV5-5 with TRBJ2-2, with TRBD2 as a possible D gene (6 bases). Germline V gives CDR1 SGHKS, CDR2 YYEKEE (reference sequence). The CDR3 consists of 17 residues. The CDR3 region has the DNA TGTGCCAGCAGCTTGGTTGGTAGCAGGAGGGTCACCTGGGAGCTGTTTTAT. This sequence encodes CASSLVGSRRVTWELFY.

This chain uses TRBV29-1 with TRBJ2-7; 7 positions agree with TRBD2. Germline assignment: CDR1 SQVTM and CDR2 ANQGSEA. This CDR3 contains 15 residues. V gave up 3 bases and J gave up 0 bases; unmatched junction bases: 8. The CDR3 reads CSVEGERGNSYEQYF. The CDR3 DNA sequence: TGCAGCGTTGAGGGGGAGCGGGGAAACTCCTACGAGCAGTACTTC.

With regard to this clonotype: The junction shows a germline mismatch at one end, possibly a read error. This chain uses TRBV6-1 with TRBJ1-4; D perhaps matches TRBD1 (5 bases). Germline CDR1 and CDR2: MNHNS and SASEGT. CDR3 size: 16 residues. CDR3 residues: CASGEVGLGADQKLFF. CDR3 DNA sequence: TGTGCCAGCGGTGAAGTTGGTTTAGGGGCAGATCAAAAACTGTTTTTT.